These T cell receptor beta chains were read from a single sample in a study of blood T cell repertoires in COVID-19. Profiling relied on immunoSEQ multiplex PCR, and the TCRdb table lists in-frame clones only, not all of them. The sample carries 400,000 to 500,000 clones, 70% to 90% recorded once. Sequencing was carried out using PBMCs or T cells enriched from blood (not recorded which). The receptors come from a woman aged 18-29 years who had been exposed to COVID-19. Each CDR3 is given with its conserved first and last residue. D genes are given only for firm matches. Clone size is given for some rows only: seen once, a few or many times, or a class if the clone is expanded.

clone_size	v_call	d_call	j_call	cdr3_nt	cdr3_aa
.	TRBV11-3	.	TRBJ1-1	TGTGCCAGCAGGGGGGAGGGGGACACTGAAGCTTTCTTT	CASRGEGDTEAFF
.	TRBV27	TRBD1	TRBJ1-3	TGTGCCAGCAGTCCAGGGGGCAGCTCTGGAAACACCATATATTTT	CASSPGGSSGNTIYF
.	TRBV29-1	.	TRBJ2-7	TGCAGCGTTGAAATTTATAACGAGCAGTACTTC	CSVEIYNEQYF
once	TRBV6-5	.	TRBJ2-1	TGTGCCAGCAGAACGCGGGGATCAGAGAATGAGCAGTTCTTC	CASRTRGSENEQFF
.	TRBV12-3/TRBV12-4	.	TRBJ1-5	TGTGCCAGCAGTAGCAGGGGTCAGCCCCAGCATTTT	CASSSRGQPQHF
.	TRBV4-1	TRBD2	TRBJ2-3	TGCGCCAGCAGCCAAGCTACTAGCGGGAGGAGCACAGATACGCAGTATTTT	CASSQATSGRSTDTQYF
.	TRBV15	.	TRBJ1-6	TGTGCCACCAGGATAGAGGGCAATTCACCCCTCCACTTT	CATRIEGNSPLHF
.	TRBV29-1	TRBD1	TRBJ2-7	TGCAGCGCTGGGGGGACAGGGGTTGGTGGGACCTACGAGCAGTACTTC	CSAGGTGVGGTYEQYF
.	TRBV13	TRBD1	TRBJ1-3	TGTGCCAGCAGCTCCACAGGGGCGGGAGGAAACACCATATATTTT	CASSSTGAGGNTIYF
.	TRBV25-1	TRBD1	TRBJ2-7	TGTGCCAGCCAGGGACAGCCTAGCTCCTACGAGCAGTACTTC	CASQGQPSSYEQYF
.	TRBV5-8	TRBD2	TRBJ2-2	TGTGCCAGCAGTTTTTCTCCCCTAGCGGGGCGGAACACCGGGGAGCTGTTTTTT	CASSFSPLAGRNTGELFF
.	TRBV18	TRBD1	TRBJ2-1	TGTGCCAGCTCACCGCCGACCGGGACAGCACACAATGAGCAGTTCTTC	CASSPPTGTAHNEQFF
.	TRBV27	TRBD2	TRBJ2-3	TGTGCCAGCAGCTCTCCCTGGCGGGGGGGAACTACAGATACGCAGTATTTT	CASSSPWRGGTTDTQYF
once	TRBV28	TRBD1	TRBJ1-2	TGTGCCAGCATACCGAACAGGGGGTTTTGGGGCTACACCTTC	CASIPNRGFWGYTF
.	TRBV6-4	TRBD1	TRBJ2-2	TGTGCCAGCAGTGACTCGAACAGGGGAAAGTGGGAGCTGTTTTTT	CASSDSNRGKWELFF
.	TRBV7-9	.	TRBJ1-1	TGTGCCAGCAGCTTAACTAACATGAACACTGAAGCTTTCTTT	CASSLTNMNTEAFF
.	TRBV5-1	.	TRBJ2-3	TGCGCCAGCAGCTTGGCGGTCGATACAGATACGCAGTATTTT	CASSLAVDTDTQYF
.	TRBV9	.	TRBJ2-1	TGTGCCAGCAGCGTAGACTTACCCTCCTACAATGAGCAGTTCTTC	CASSVDLPSYNEQFF
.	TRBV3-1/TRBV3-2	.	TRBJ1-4	TGTGCCAGCAGCGCGCCCGGCAGGGCAGGGGAGGAAAAACTGTTTTTT	CASSAPGRAGEEKLFF
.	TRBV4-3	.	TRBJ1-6	TGCGCCAGCAGCCAAGATGCGGGGGGGGAAAGGTCACCCCTCCACTTT	CASSQDAGGERSPLHF
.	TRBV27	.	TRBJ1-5	TGTGCCAGCAGTTTTGAGGTCAATCAGCCCCAGCATTTT	CASSFEVNQPQHF
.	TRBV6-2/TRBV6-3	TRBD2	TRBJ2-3	TGTGCCAGCAGTTACAAAGCGGGGGGACGCACAGATACGCAGTATTTT	CASSYKAGGRTDTQYF
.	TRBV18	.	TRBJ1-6	TGTGCCAGCTCACCGTCGCTCGTAAGCCAGGGGTCACCCCTCCACTTT	CASSPSLVSQGSPLHF
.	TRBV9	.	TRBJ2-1	TGTGCCAGCAGCCAGGGGACGGCCTACAATGAGCAGTTCTTC	CASSQGTAYNEQFF
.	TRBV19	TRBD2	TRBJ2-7	TGTGCCAGTAGTACTGGACTAGCTGGCGAGCAGTACTTC	CASSTGLAGEQYF
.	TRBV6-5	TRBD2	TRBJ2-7	TGTGCCAGCGCGAGGGAGGGCCATGCCTACGAGCAGTACTTC	CASAREGHAYEQYF
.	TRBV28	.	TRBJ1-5	TGTGCCAGCAGTTTGGGTGCGGGGAGGAGAAGCAATCAGCCCCAGCATTTT	CASSLGAGRRSNQPQHF
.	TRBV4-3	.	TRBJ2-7	TGCGCCAGCAGCCAAGGTTCGGACAGGGACTACTACGAGCAGTACTTC	CASSQGSDRDYYEQYF
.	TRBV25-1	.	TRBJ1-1	TGTGCCAGCAGTGTCAGGGTCGACAATATGCTCTTT	CASSVRVDNMLF